The rows below give T cell receptor beta chains drawn from one sample of a study of graft-versus-host responses after intestinal transplantation. Sequencing used immunoSEQ multiplex PCR; TCRdb keeps in-frame clones, though not all of them. The sample carries tens of thousands of clones, 84% recorded once. Antigens of these TCRs are unknown. Material: unstimulated CD4+ T cells sorted from spleen or lymph node cells, obtained before transplant. Source of these receptors: a human donor who was the organ donor for an intestinal transplant. Each CDR3 is given with its conserved first and last residue. D genes are given only for firm matches. Clone size appears in some rows only: once, few, many, or a class for an expanded clone.

cdr3_length	j_call	v_call	clone_size	d_call	cdr3_aa	cdr3_nt
14	TRBJ1-2	TRBV10-3	.	TRBD1	CAISEGTGGGGYTF	TGTGCCATCAGCGAAGGGACAGGGGGAGGGGGCTACACCTTC
17	TRBJ1-6	TRBV5-1	.	TRBD1	CASSLMGTGGSNSPLHF	TGCGCCAGCAGCTTGATGGGGACAGGGGGCAGTAATTCACCCCTCCACTTT
16	TRBJ1-5	TRBV6-1	.	TRBD1	CASSVQRQGFGQPQHF	TGTGCCAGCAGTGTACAAAGACAGGGTTTCGGTCAGCCCCAGCATTTT
15	TRBJ1-2	TRBV10-3	.	TRBD1	CAISSGQGGDYGYTF	TGTGCCATCAGCTCCGGACAGGGGGGGGACTATGGCTACACCTTC
14	TRBJ2-1	TRBV6-4	few	.	CASSDTGGRNEQFF	TGTGCCAGCAGTGACACGGGGGGCCGCAATGAGCAGTTCTTC
14	TRBJ1-2	TRBV5-6	.	TRBD1	CASSYTGTGYGYTF	TGTGCCAGCAGCTACACCGGGACAGGCTATGGCTACACCTTC
17	TRBJ2-1	TRBV5-4	.	TRBD1	CASSYSRDRVTYNEQFF	TGTGCCAGCAGTTATTCGCGGGACAGGGTGACCTACAATGAGCAGTTCTTC
13	TRBJ2-5	TRBV2	once	.	CATRTGKQETQYF	TGTGCCACCAGGACTGGAAAACAAGAGACCCAGTACTTC
13	TRBJ1-4	TRBV2	.	TRBD1	CASRGQVNEKLFF	TGTGCCAGCAGAGGACAGGTTAATGAAAAACTGTTTTTT
12	TRBJ1-1	TRBV27	.	.	CASSYRGTEAFF	TGTGCCAGCAGTTACCGGGGCACTGAAGCTTTCTTT
13	TRBJ1-6	TRBV28	.	.	CASFRSKGSPLHF	TGTGCCAGCTTCAGGTCCAAGGGGTCACCCCTCCACTTT
15	TRBJ2-1	TRBV7-6	few	TRBD2	CASSLSGGDYNEQFF	TGTGCCAGCAGCCTTAGCGGGGGGGACTACAATGAGCAGTTCTTC
15	TRBJ2-3	TRBV6-1	.	.	CAGRAGGLGTDTQYF	TGTGCCGGCCGGGCCGGCGGGCTGGGCACAGATACGCAGTATTTT
17	TRBJ2-1	TRBV11-2	.	.	CASSLVSGNTDYNEQFF	TGTGCCAGCAGCTTAGTCTCTGGAAATACAGACTACAATGAGCAGTTCTTC
14	TRBJ1-3	TRBV6-5	.	TRBD1	CASRGTASGNTIYF	TGTGCCAGCAGGGGGACAGCGTCTGGAAACACCATATATTTT
14	TRBJ1-2	TRBV6-5	.	.	CASSDPRTAWSYTF	TGTGCCAGCAGTGACCCCCGGACAGCCTGGAGCTACACCTTC
16	TRBJ2-1	TRBV7-9	.	.	CASSLGMWSSYNEQFF	TGTGCCAGCAGCTTAGGTATGTGGAGCTCCTACAATGAGCAGTTCTTC
14	TRBJ1-1	TRBV5-1	.	.	CASSSGPGPTEAFF	TGCGCCAGCAGCTCGGGCCCAGGGCCCACTGAAGCTTTCTTT
14	TRBJ2-3	TRBV6-5	.	.	CASSYTVSTDTQYF	TGTGCCAGCAGTTACACAGTTAGCACAGATACGCAGTATTTT
15	TRBJ2-2	TRBV19	.	.	CASSIEGGDTGELFF	TGTGCCAGTAGTATAGAGGGGGGTGACACCGGGGAGCTGTTTTTT
17	TRBJ2-3	TRBV2	.	TRBD1	CASSTQPGQGALDTQYF	TGTGCCAGCAGTACCCAGCCGGGACAGGGGGCTTTAGATACGCAGTATTTT
14	TRBJ2-2	TRBV6-9	.	.	CASSPTDKVGELFF	TGTGCCAGCAGCCCCACTGACAAGGTCGGGGAGCTGTTTTTT
12	TRBJ2-1	TRBV19	.	.	CASSLYNNEQFF	TGTGCCAGTAGCCTCTATAACAATGAGCAGTTCTTC
13	TRBJ1-2	TRBV18	.	.	CASSPDTNYGYTF	TGTGCCAGCTCACCGGACACTAACTATGGCTACACCTTC
13	TRBJ2-1	TRBV10-1	.	.	CASSEDSTNEQFF	TGCGCCAGCAGTGAGGACTCTACAAATGAGCAGTTCTTC